This T cell receptor (beta chain) emerged from a study of blood T cell repertoires in COVID-19. V lost 4 bases and J lost 2; bases outside the gene matches: 5. This CDR3 has 16 residues. Germline V gene data show CDR1 as SGHAT and CDR2 as FQNNGV. As handled by the study authors: Amplification of reference gene primers was used by the study to estimate nucleated cell counts. Using immunoSEQ multiplex PCR, the repertoire was profiled, and TCRdb retains in-frame clones only, with some absent. V, J and clone size reflect that table, while D and trimming were determined from the DNA. The sample consists of roughly 290,000 clones, around 81% of them appearing once.

The clonotype originates from a person aged 70 to 80 with COVID-19, enrolled during active disease. Sequences were obtained from peripheral blood. The chain combines TRBV11-2 with TRBJ2-3; 11 positions agree with TRBD2. The CDR3 DNA reads TGTGCCAGCAGCTCTGGACTAGCGGGTTACACAGATACGCAGTATTTT. Translating gives CASSSGLAGYTDTQYF.